This T cell receptor (beta chain) stems from a study of regulatory T cells in long-lasting Graves disease. Time point described: newly diagnosed GD, antithyroid drugs for less than 3 months. Scientists built the TCR library using RNA that was extracted from PBMCs. Relying on iRepertoire HTBI primers and Arm-PCR of CDR3 regions, the team built TCR beta libraries. TCRdb reanalysed the multiplex PCR reads using MiXCR and keeps one entry per CDR3 protein. The data show roughly 350,000 distinct CDR3 sequences, roughly 17% seen once. Study-wide points: Among samples with persistent disease, TRBV28, TRBJ1-2 and TRBJ2-5 were favored.

This clonotype was observed many times. Its antigen is unidentified. This CDR3 contains 15 residues. V was cut by 5 bases and J by 5 bases, with 16 bases left in between. Germline assignment: CDR1 SGHTA and CDR2 FQGNSA. Separately, the same data were catalogued under a study of T cells in Graves' hyperthyroidism and ophthalmopathy. That study adds: Researchers barred patients who had uncontrolled infection, other autoimmune disease, pregnancy or lactation.

The TCR comes from a man aged 40-49 years with Graves disease. The chain joins TRBV7-2 to TRBJ2-1; D not certain. Here the sequenced sample was peripheral blood mononuclear cells (PBMCs), taken at new diagnosis, from a patient treated with antithyroid drugs. Written as DNA, the CDR3 is TGTGCCAGCAGCCACCAAGATGACCGGGACAATGAGCAGTTCTTC. Protein product: CASSHQDDRDNEQFF. Full variable domain (rest looked up from reference TRBV7-2 and TRBJ2-1): GAGVSQSPSNKVTEKGKDVELRCDPISGHTALYWYRQSLGQGLEFLIYFQGNSAPDKSGLPSDRFSAERTGGSVSTLTIQRTQQEDSAVYLCASSHQDDRDNEQFFGPGTRLTVL.